The clone carrying this T cell receptor (beta chain) was seen ten or more times. Active moderate-to-severe ophthalmopathy, Clinical Activity Score at least 3, NOSPECS at least 4, under 3 months' duration. Researchers barred patients who had uncontrolled infection, other autoimmune disease, pregnancy or lactation. Diagnosis rested on symptoms, serum thyroxine and TRAb, thyroid ultrasound, and orbital computed tomography. This CDR3 is 15 amino acids long. Germline V CDR1 and CDR2: MDHEN, SYDVKM. V shed 3 bases and J shed 6 bases, with 17 bases lying between them. TCR beta CDR3 regions were amplified from RNA transcripts. Carried out on the TCR CDR3, a first-round RT-PCR used the HTBI primer set. Via MiXCR, TCRdb re-called the multiplex PCR reads, giving one row per CDR3 protein. The data hold around 610,000 distinct CDR3 sequences, with 14% to 15% observed a single time. The sample comes from a study of T cells in Graves' hyperthyroidism and ophthalmopathy.

This TCR was recovered from a woman aged 40 to 50 with Graves' ophthalmopathy. J is TRBJ1-2 and V is TRBV28; D not certain. The sample consisted of blood. The CDR3 is CASSFSTASGHGYTF. Here the CDR3 DNA reads TGTGCCAGCAGTTTTAGTACAGCTTCGGGTCATGGCTACACCTTC.